The clone carrying this T cell receptor beta chain was seen ten or more times. 5'RACE employing 10-nucleotide random UMIs yielded the cDNA. TCRdb called the 5' RACE reads again in MiXCR, with one record for every CDR3 protein. The sample contains tens of thousands of distinct CDR3 sequences, nearly 25% of which appear only once. The data were taken from a study of neurological immune-mediated disorders. The CDR3 is 16 amino acids. Germline V gene lookup returns CDR1 LGHDT and CDR2 YNNKEL (reference sequence). V lost 1 base and J lost 9; bases outside the gene matches: 10. Described time point: technical triplicate 2.

The V call is TRBV3-1, the J call TRBJ2-1; the match to TRBD2 covers 9 bases. The clonotype was recovered from a man aged 60 to 75 with HTLV-1-associated myelopathy (HAM/TSP). The sample consisted of PBMCs. Here the CDR3 DNA reads TGTGCCAGCAGCCAAGTTGGCGGGAGGGCCCGTAGTGAGCAGTTCTTC. Its protein product is CASSQVGGRARSEQFF.